This passage covers 23 T cell receptor beta chains from one sample sequenced in a study of CD8+CD57+ T cells in acquired aplastic anemia (dated by TCRdb to 2016 to 2018). Flow cytometry had shown CD8+CD57+ cell expansion in the patients selected for sequencing. Instrument used: Illumina HiSeq 2000. TCR beta VDJ combination and CDR3 sequence profiling used genomic DNA as the template. The public reads were run again by TCRdb, first through fastp at Q25 and then through MiXCR, and only productive beta chains were kept. CDR3 protein sequences are deduplicated, and each keeps its most common genes and DNA. The sample yields 200,000 to 250,000 distinct CDR3 sequences; around 50% were counted once. In total, the top ten clones hold 20% of the sample. The specimen was sorted CD4+, CD8+, or CD8+CD57+ T cells (not recorded which) from PBMCs. These receptors were collected from a human donor with aplastic anemia.

As for this clonotype: A much larger clone lies one base from this, so it may be a read error. The conserved phenylalanine or tryptophan is not found at the CDR3 terminus, so this likely reflects a read error. The chain is built from TRBV9 and TRBJ1-4; unclear D gene. The CDR3 has 16 amino acids. Between the trimmed V and J ends, which lost 3 bases and 7 bases, there was a span of 19 bases. Per germline, CDR1 SGDLS and CDR2 YYNGEE. CDR3 coding DNA: TGTGCCAGCAGCGATCAGCGCGGCGCCCGGGGTGAAAAACTGTTTCTT. The encoded protein is CASSDQRGARGEKLFL.

This clonotype was seen at least ten times. V and J are TRBV7-6 and TRBJ2-3; possibly TRBD1 or TRBD2 for D (5 bases each). The CDR3 sequence is 15 residues long. Between the trimmed V and J ends, which lost 1 base and 3 bases, there was a span of 11 bases. Germline V lookup: CDR1 SGHVS, CDR2 FNYEAQ. CDR3 protein: CASSLVGAPTDTQYF. As DNA, the CDR3 is TGTGCCAGCAGCTTAGTCGGGGCCCCAACAGATACGCAGTATTTT.

As concerns this clonotype: Its ends do not fully match the called genes, so a read error is possible. The chain links TRBV5-1 to TRBJ1-2; TRBD1 matches at 9 bases. CDR3 length: 15 residues. Germline CDR1 and CDR2: SGHRS and YFSETQ. CDR3 nucleotides: TGCGCCAGCAGCCAACCCGGACAGGGGTTCTATGGCTGCACCTTC. Amino acid sequence: CASSQPGQGFYGCTF.

The rearrangement uses TRBV19 and TRBJ1-1, with 8 bases fitting TRBD1. J gave up 6 bases and V 4 bases, and 7 bases lay outside the gene matches. The CDR3 totals 14 residues. Looked up from germline, CDR1 is LNHDA and CDR2 is SQIVND (reference sequence). CDR3 nucleotide sequence: TGTGCCAGTAGTACCAGGGGGCTGGGCGCTGAAGCTTTCTTT. It encodes CASSTRGLGAEAFF.

The CDR3 DNA reads TGTGCCAGCAGTGGGACAAGACAAGAGACCCAGTACTTC. It specifies CASSGTRQETQYF. The chain joins TRBV2 to TRBJ2-5, with D perhaps matching TRBD1 (5 bases). The V and J ends lost 4 bases and 2 bases respectively, with 8 bases between them. Germline V gene lookup returns CDR1 SNHLY and CDR2 FYNNEI. CDR3 length equals 13 residues.

Comments on this clonotype: This sequence may be a read error, since a much larger clone differs from it by one base. The chain is built from TRBV5-1 and TRBJ2-7; no clear D. This CDR3 is built from 14 residues. Germline V gene data show CDR1 as SGHRS and CDR2 as YFSETQ. The CDR3 coding sequence is TGCGCCAGCAGCTTGGGACAAAGCTCCTACAAGCAGTACTTC. It codes for CASSLGQSSYKQYF.

The V call is TRBV7-3, the J call TRBJ2-1; D remains unclear. The length of the CDR3 is 15 residues. The germline V and J ends were trimmed by 2 bases and 2 bases, with 10 bases remaining between them. Germline loops: CDR1 SGHTA, CDR2 FQGTGA. In nucleotides, the CDR3 is TGTGCCAGCAGCTTATCCCGTTATCCCTACAATGAGCAGTTCTTC. Translation gives CASSLSRYPYNEQFF.

On this clonotype: Germline is not matched at one junction end, which may reflect a read error. The chain carries TRBV7-9 and TRBJ2-4; TRBD1 matches 9 bases. The germline CDR1 and CDR2 sequences are SEHNR and FQNEAQ (reference sequence). The CDR3 runs to 14 residues. CDR3 bases: TGTGCCAGCAGCTTAGGGACAGGGGCAAACATTCAATACTTC. Translation gives CASSLGTGANIQYF.

In this sample, this clonotype turned up many times. This sequence joins TRBV11-2 and TRBJ2-1, with TRBD2 matching over 12 bases. With 3 bases clipped from V and 7 bases from J, the junction kept 10 bases outside the gene matches. The CDR3 is made up of 17 amino acids. The germline CDR1 and CDR2 sequences are SGHAT and FQNNGV. CDR3 sequence (DNA): TGTGCCAGCAGCTTGAGACCCGGGACTAGCGGGCGGAATGAGCAGTTCTTC. Translating gives CASSLRPGTSGRNEQFF.

As regards this clonotype: Relative to the germline gene, one junction end is altered; a read error may explain this. CDR3 region: CASRYYGTGIGEAFF. The DNA of the CDR3 is TGTGCCAGCAGATACTATGGGACAGGGATCGGAGAAGCTTTCTTC. The chain combines TRBV2 with TRBJ1-1; 9 nucleotides agree with TRBD1. The CDR3 runs to 15 residues. CDR1 SNHLY and CDR2 FYNNEI come from the germline V gene.

The sample holds many counts of this clonotype. The genes are TRBV6-5 and TRBJ1-2; D possibly corresponds to TRBD1 (6 bases). CDR1 MNHEY and CDR2 SVGAGI come from the germline V gene. The CDR3 spans 14 residues. V was cut by 6 bases and J by 6 bases, with 17 bases left in between. The CDR3 loop reads CASSPETGSNGYTF. CDR3 sequence (DNA): TGTGCCAGCAGCCCTGAGACAGGATCGAATGGCTACACCTTC.

V is TRBV19 and J is TRBJ2-3; D unresolved. The V end lost 5 bases, the J end lost 0 bases, and 9 bases lay between the germline ends. Germline-derived CDR1 and CDR2 are LNHDA and SQIVND (reference sequence). This CDR3 has 14 amino acids. CDR3 sequence reads: CASSRSTSTDTQYF. Here the CDR3 DNA reads TGTGCCAGTAGTCGGTCAACTAGCACAGATACGCAGTATTTT.

In this sample, this clonotype turned up a few times. The V and J genes are TRBV19 and TRBJ2-7; D could derive from TRBD1 or TRBD2 (7 bases each). The CDR3 totals 12 residues. Looked up from germline, CDR1 is LNHDA and CDR2 is SQIVND (reference sequence). V was clipped by 6 bases and J by 7 bases, with 13 bases between them. The CDR3 loop is CASSQGGEEQYF. CDR3 nucleotide sequence: TGTGCCAGTAGCCAGGGGGGGGAAGAGCAGTACTTC.

Ten or more counts support this clonotype. V usage is TRBV7-2 and J usage is TRBJ1-6; TRBD1 is a possible D gene (6 bases). The CDR3 covers 16 residues. The V and J ends lost 2 bases and 9 bases respectively, with 17 bases between them. The V gene's germline CDR1 is SGHTA and CDR2 FQGNSA. The CDR3 region is CASSLQGLSSRSPLHF. The DNA of the CDR3 is TGTGCCAGCAGCTTACAGGGGCTCTCAAGTCGTTCACCCCTCCACTTT.

This clonotype was picked up many times. The chain has TRBV28 and TRBJ1-3; D perhaps matches TRBD1 (6 bases). The CDR3 extends over 17 amino acids. CDR1 and CDR2 (germline): MDHEN, SYDVKM. V shed 8 bases and J shed 0 bases, with 20 bases lying between them. CDR3 sequence: CASSETGNIYSGNTIYF. CDR3 DNA: TGTGCCAGCTCCGAGACAGGAAACATATACTCTGGAAACACCATATATTTT.

This clonotype was recorded many times. The chain couples TRBV2 to TRBJ1-3; no definite D call. Germline V gene lookup returns CDR1 SNHLY and CDR2 FYNNEI. V shed 2 bases and J shed 2 bases, with 4 bases lying between them. This CDR3 is 13 amino acids long. The CDR3 region has the DNA TGTGCCAGCAGTGAATACCCTGGAAACACCATATATTTT. Protein sequence: CASSEYPGNTIYF.

The CDR3 is CAWGARANTEAFF. The CDR3 DNA reads TGTGCCTGGGGCGCTCGGGCGAACACTGAAGCTTTCTTT. This chain uses TRBV30 with TRBJ1-1; no clear D. From germline, CDR1 is GTSNPN and CDR2 SVGIG (reference sequence). The CDR3 totals 13 residues. Trimming shortened V by 5 bases and J by 1 base, and 11 bases separated the two germline ends.

To note about this clonotype: Relative to the germline gene, one junction end is altered; a read error may explain this. The gene calls are TRBV5-1 and TRBJ2-1; 12 nucleotides agree with TRBD2. This CDR3 region has 14 residues. The germline CDR1 and CDR2 sequences are SGHRS and YFSETQ. Here the CDR3 DNA reads TGTGCCAGCAGCCGGGCTAGCGGGGGGGCCGAAAAGTTCTTC. Residues: CASSRASGGAEKFF. Using reference TRBV5-1 and TRBJ2-1 for the parts outside the CDR3, the full variable domain is KAGVTQTPRYLIKTRGQQVTLSCSPISGHRSVSWYQQTPGQGLQFLFEYFSETQRNKGNFPGRFSGRQFSNSRSEMNVSTLELGDSALYLCASSRASGGAEKFFGPGTRLTVL.

Details on this clonotype: This may be a read error, as it is one base from a much larger clone. This rearrangement joins TRBV3-1 to TRBJ1-2; D remains unclear. Germline assignment: CDR1 LGHDT and CDR2 YNNKEL (reference sequence). The CDR3 contains 14 residues. Trimming took 0 bases from V and 4 from J, leaving 9 bases between them. CDR3 sequence: CASSQDLDCYGYTF. The CDR3 DNA follows: TGTGCCAGCAGCCAAGATCTGGACTGCTATGGCTACACCTTC. Filled out from reference TRBV3-1 and TRBJ1-2, the complete variable domain reads DTAVSQTPKYLVTQMGNDKSIKCEQNLGHDTMYWYKQDSKKFLKIMFSYNNKELIINETVPNRFSPKSPDKAHLNLHINSLELGDSAVYFCASSQDLDCYGYTFGSGTRLTVV.

The sample holds many counts of this clonotype. J is TRBJ1-5 and V is TRBV7-9; D unresolved. Trimming removed 1 base at V and 1 base at J, with 5 bases between. Germline V lookup: CDR1 SEHNR, CDR2 FQNEAQ (reference sequence). This CDR3 comprises 14 residues. CDR3 nucleotide sequence: TGTGCCAGCAGCTTAGGGTACAGCAATCAGCCCCAGCATTTT. This codes for CASSLGYSNQPQHF.

This clonotype has a count of ten or more. V gene TRBV6-1 combines with J gene TRBJ1-5; D ambiguous. V was cut by 4 bases and J by 7 bases, with 11 bases left in between. There are 13 residues in the CDR3. Germline V gene sequence: CDR1 MNHNS, CDR2 SASEGT. CDR3 in amino acids: CASSAQTYQPQHF. CDR3 nucleotides: TGTGCCAGCAGTGCCCAGACTTACCAGCCCCAGCATTTT.

The V call is TRBV6-1, the J call TRBJ1-2; a weak D match, TRBD1 (6 bases). This CDR3 contains 16 residues. Trimming pared 8 bases from V and 8 bases from J, leaving 27 bases between. CDR1 is MNHNS and CDR2 is SASEGT in the germline V gene. DNA for the CDR3: TGTGCCAGCGGGAACGAGATCCAAGGGCAGGGGAACGGCTACACCTTC. Translated: CASGNEIQGQGNGYTF.

The chain joins TRBV2 to TRBJ2-3; 9 bases line up with TRBD1. Germline CDR1 reads SNHLY; CDR2 reads FYNNEI. The CDR3 runs 13 residues. J gave up 4 bases and V 6 bases, and 2 bases lay outside the gene matches. The chain's CDR3 is CASSRDRADTQYF. The CDR3 region has the DNA TGTGCCAGCAGCCGGGACAGGGCAGATACGCAGTATTTT. Supplemented by reference TRBV2 and TRBJ2-3, the full variable domain reads EPEVTQTPSHQVTQMGQEVILRCVPISNHLYFYWYRQILGQKVEFLVSFYNNEISEKSEIFDDQFSVERPDGSNFTLKIRSTKLEDSAMYFCASSRDRADTQYFGPGTRLTVL.